This T cell receptor (beta chain) derives from a study of cytomegalovirus exposure and HLA in healthy donors. The germline V gene encodes CDR1 ENHRY and CDR2 SYGVKD. The CDR3 has 13 residues. V shed 6 bases and J shed 7 bases, with 13 bases lying between them. PCR amplification relied on 60 Vbeta primers (plus 13 Jbeta primers). TCRdb's table, derived via immunoSEQ multiplex PCR, lists solely in-frame clones and lacks some. Of approximately 170,000 clones detected, approximately 78% appear once; the ten largest clones hold over 0.65%. The sequencing input was PBMCs. This TCR came from a woman under 30 in good health and CMV-seronegative. The V gene is TRBV10-3, the J gene TRBJ2-1; weak D call: TRBD1 (6 bases). The CDR3 region is CAISAGDGNEQFF. In DNA form, the CDR3 reads TGTGCCATCAGCGCAGGGGATGGGAATGAGCAGTTCTTC.